The rows below give T cell receptor beta chains drawn from one sample of a study of T cell responses to AZD1222 COVID-19 vaccine. TCRdb keeps only in-frame clones here, not all; method: immunoSEQ multiplex PCR. In the table there are fewer than 200,000 clones, almost 90% of which are singletons. The source was peripheral blood, collected 28 days after the second AZD1222 dose. The receptor source for this set is an adult who received the AZD1222 COVID-19 vaccine. The CDR3 runs from the conserved cysteine through the conserved F or W. D genes are given only for firm matches. The listing skips clone size in some rows; elsewhere it reads once, few, many or a size class.

clone_size,d_call,j_call,v_call,cdr3_aa,cdr3_nt
.,TRBD1,TRBJ1-1,TRBV10-1,CASTRTGKNTEAFF,TGCGCCAGCACCCGGACAGGGAAGAACACTGAAGCTTTCTTT
.,.,TRBJ1-3,TRBV5-1,CASSLETGTGNTIYF,TGCGCCAGCAGCTTGGAGACGGGAACTGGAAACACCATATATTTT
.,TRBD1,TRBJ2-6,TRBV18,CASSPGRGPGANVLTF,TGTGCCAGCTCACCCGGCAGGGGGCCTGGGGCCAACGTCCTGACTTTC
.,.,TRBJ2-7,TRBV3-1/TRBV3-2,CASSHEGRPYEQYF,TGTGCCAGCAGCCATGAGGGGAGGCCCTACGAGCAGTACTTC
.,.,TRBJ1-2,TRBV12-3/TRBV12-4,CASSLAANYGYTF,TGTGCCAGCAGTTTAGCAGCTAACTATGGCTACACCTTC
.,TRBD1,TRBJ2-7,TRBV5-1,CASSMGQGYEQYF,TGCGCCAGCAGCATGGGACAGGGCTACGAGCAGTACTTC
.,TRBD2,TRBJ2-3,TRBV5-1,CASMKITGRGVGDTQYF,TGCGCCAGCATGAAAATTACCGGGAGGGGAGTAGGAGATACGCAGTATTTT
.,.,TRBJ1-1,TRBV5-1,CASSLKDSEAFF,TGCGCCAGCAGCTTGAAGGACTCTGAAGCTTTCTTT
.,.,TRBJ1-2,TRBV5-1,CASSLDSFYGYTF,TGCGCCAGCAGCCTAGACAGTTTCTATGGCTACACCTTC
few,.,TRBJ2-2,TRBV6-4,CASSEGPANTGELFF,TGTGCCAGCAGTGAAGGACCAGCGAACACCGGGGAGCTGTTTTTT
.,.,TRBJ1-1,TRBV2,CASTFGVGNTEAFF,TGTGCCAGCACCTTTGGTGTCGGGAACACTGAAGCTTTCTTT
.,.,TRBJ1-1,TRBV29-1,CSVGLGGNTEAFF,TGCAGCGTTGGTTTAGGGGGGAACACTGAAGCTTTCTTT
few,TRBD1,TRBJ1-5,TRBV18,CASSRSGQDSNQPQHF,TGTGCCAGCTCACGCTCGGGACAGGATAGCAATCAGCCCCAGCATTTT
once,TRBD1,TRBJ1-5,TRBV19,CASTTGQLNQPQHF,TGTGCCAGTACCACGGGACAGCTCAATCAGCCCCAGCATTTT
.,.,TRBJ1-5,TRBV9,CASSAGIGGQPQHF,TGTGCCAGCAGCGCCGGTATTGGGGGTCAGCCCCAGCATTTT
.,.,TRBJ2-2,TRBV9,CASSVARNTGELFF,TGTGCCAGCAGCGTAGCTAGGAACACCGGGGAGCTGTTTTTT
.,.,TRBJ2-1,TRBV6-2/TRBV6-3,CASSYLNEQFF,TGTGCCAGCAGTTACCTGAATGAGCAGTTCTTC
.,.,TRBJ2-7,TRBV7-9,CASTPYGGTDTYEQYF,TGTGCCAGCACCCCATACGGGGGGACAGATACCTACGAGCAGTACTTC
.,.,TRBJ2-3,TRBV21-1,CASSKVPGTDTQYF,TGTGCCAGCAGCAAAGTCCCAGGGACAGATACGCAGTATTTT
.,.,TRBJ1-2,TRBV5-1,CASSLSEGYGYTF,TGCGCCAGCAGCTTGAGCGAGGGCTATGGCTACACCTTC
.,.,TRBJ1-1,TRBV2,CASSTNTEAFF,TGTGCCAGCAGCACCAACACTGAAGCTTTCTTT
.,.,TRBJ1-6,TRBV6-5,CASRNGQTSPLHF,TGTGCCAGCAGAAACGGACAGACTTCACCCCTCCACTTT
.,TRBD2,TRBJ2-5,TRBV19,CASRGLAPQETQYF,TGTGCCAGTAGGGGACTAGCGCCACAAGAGACCCAGTACTTC
.,.,TRBJ1-5,TRBV9,CASSVGGPGMPQHF,TGTGCCAGCAGCGTAGGAGGCCCCGGGATGCCCCAGCATTTT
.,.,TRBJ2-5,TRBV4-1,CASSQKSQETQYF,TGCGCCAGCAGCCAAAAGTCGCAAGAGACCCAGTACTTC
.,TRBD2,TRBJ2-1,TRBV6-4,CASSDGLAGGPGEQFF,TGTGCCAGCAGTGACGGACTAGCGGGGGGGCCGGGTGAGCAGTTCTTC
.,.,TRBJ1-4,TRBV2,CASSLLGGTNEKLFF,TGTGCCAGCAGTCTCTTGGGAGGAACTAATGAAAAACTGTTTTTT
.,.,TRBJ2-7,TRBV7-2,CASSLGLGSYEQYF,TGTGCCAGCAGCTTAGGACTAGGGTCCTACGAGCAGTACTTC
.,.,TRBJ1-5,TRBV12-5,CASATYSNQPQHF,TGTGCTAGTGCCACTTATAGCAATCAGCCCCAGCATTTT
.,.,TRBJ1-1,TRBV28,CASSFQRGGSGLEAFF,TGTGCCAGCAGTTTCCAACGGGGAGGGAGCGGACTTGAAGCTTTCTTT
.,TRBD1,TRBJ2-7,TRBV7-2,CASSPGQVPNEQYF,TGTGCCAGCAGTCCGGGACAGGTTCCCAACGAGCAGTACTTC
.,.,TRBJ2-7,TRBV5-1,CASSLGDRGYEQYF,TGCGCCAGCAGCTTGGGAGACAGAGGCTACGAGCAGTACTTC
.,TRBD1,TRBJ2-1,TRBV7-2,CASRRTGNYNEQFF,TGTGCCAGCAGACGGACAGGGAATTACAATGAGCAGTTCTTC
.,.,TRBJ2-1,TRBV29-1,CSLGYGGLNEQFF,TGCAGCCTTGGGTACGGGGGCCTCAATGAGCAGTTCTTC
.,.,TRBJ2-7,TRBV3-1/TRBV3-2,CASSLSGGAEQYF,TGTGCCAGCAGCCTTTCGGGGGGCGCAGAGCAGTACTTC
.,TRBD2,TRBJ2-1,TRBV10-3,CAIRADSGGNEQFF,TGTGCCATCAGAGCTGACAGCGGGGGGAATGAGCAGTTCTTC
.,.,TRBJ2-2,TRBV7-2,CASSLAGLWLTGELFF,TGTGCCAGCAGCTTAGCTGGGCTGTGGTTGACCGGGGAGCTGTTTTTT
.,TRBD2,TRBJ2-1,TRBV5-4,CASSLQAGSYNEQFF,TGTGCCAGCAGCTTGCAAGCGGGGTCCTACAATGAGCAGTTCTTC
.,.,TRBJ1-2,TRBV18,CASSEGRTNYGYTF,TGTGCCAGCTCCGAGGGACGGACTAACTATGGCTACACCTTC
.,.,TRBJ1-2,TRBV18,CASSPLRDPNYGYTF,TGTGCCAGCTCACCACTCCGGGACCCTAACTATGGCTACACCTTC
.,TRBD1,TRBJ1-4,TRBV5-4,CASSEGAEEKLFF,TGTGCCAGCAGCGAGGGGGCTGAGGAAAAACTGTTTTTT
.,.,TRBJ1-6,TRBV5-4,CASSLIKGHSSSYNSPLHF,TGTGCCAGCAGCTTGATTAAGGGACACTCGAGCTCCTATAATTCACCCCTCCACTTT
.,.,TRBJ1-3,TRBV30,CAWSLSRQGSGNTIYF,TGTGCCTGGAGTCTTTCACGGCAGGGCTCTGGAAACACCATATATTTT
.,TRBD1,TRBJ2-5,TRBV7-9,CASSSSRDRGETQYF,TGTGCCAGCAGCTCCAGTCGGGACAGGGGAGAGACCCAGTACTTC
.,TRBD1,TRBJ2-7,TRBV7-8,CASSLKQGSYEQYF,TGTGCCAGCAGCCTCAAACAGGGGTCCTACGAGCAGTACTTC
few,TRBD1,TRBJ1-6,TRBV14,CASSQGRQGLWNSPLHF,TGTGCCAGCAGCCAAGGAAGACAGGGACTATGGAATTCACCCCTCCACTTT
.,.,TRBJ2-2,TRBV18,CASSLSLDRVTGELFF,TGTGCCAGCTCATTGTCGCTGGACAGAGTGACCGGGGAGCTGTTTTTT
.,.,TRBJ1-5,TRBV5-6,CASSLGQINQPQHF,TGTGCCAGCAGCTTGGGCCAGATAAATCAGCCCCAGCATTTT
.,TRBD1,TRBJ1-6,TRBV11-2,CASSLVRTGGFSPLHF,TGTGCCAGCAGCTTAGTTCGGACAGGGGGCTTTTCACCCCTCCACTTT
.,.,TRBJ2-1,TRBV19,CASTLYYRDGYNEQFF,TGTGCCAGTACCTTATATTACCGCGACGGCTACAATGAGCAGTTCTTC
.,.,TRBJ2-7,TRBV7-8,CASSLPTLYEQYF,TGTGCCAGCAGCCTACCGACACTCTACGAGCAGTACTTC
.,TRBD1,TRBJ2-2,TRBV11-3,CASSLVGQGSGELFF,TGTGCCAGCAGCTTAGTTGGACAGGGGTCCGGGGAGCTGTTTTTT
.,TRBD1,TRBJ1-1,TRBV11-2,CASSLDRGTEAFF,TGTGCCAGCAGTCTAGACAGGGGCACTGAAGCTTTCTTT